These T cell receptor beta chains were read from a single sample in a study of CD8+ T cells in alopecia areata. Profiling relied on immunoSEQ multiplex PCR, and the TCRdb table lists in-frame clones only, not all of them. The sample has 100,000 to 150,000 clones, roughly 54% seen once. The sample in question was CD4+ T cells sorted from blood, obtained at week 0. These receptors all stem from a human donor with alopecia areata. Each CDR3 is given with its conserved first and last residue. Fields, in order: J gene, V gene, D gene, clone size, CDR3 protein, CDR3 DNA. The D gene is left open where the match is weak. Clone size is shown for a subset of rows, as once, few, many or a class of expanded clone.

j_call: TRBJ2-1
v_call: TRBV10-2
d_call: TRBD2
clone_size: NA
cdr3_aa: CASSGLAGGEQFF
cdr3_nt: TGCGCCAGCAGCGGACTAGCGGGGGGTGAGCAGTTCTTC

j_call: TRBJ1-5
v_call: TRBV15
d_call: NA
clone_size: few
cdr3_aa: CATSRDGEGTQPQHF
cdr3_nt: TGTGCCACCAGCAGAGATGGAGAGGGGACTCAGCCCCAGCATTTT

j_call: TRBJ1-3
v_call: TRBV7-9
d_call: NA
clone_size: NA
cdr3_aa: CASSSEGRGNTIYF
cdr3_nt: TGTGCCAGCAGCTCGGAAGGACGTGGAAACACCATATATTTT

j_call: TRBJ2-1
v_call: TRBV9
d_call: TRBD1
clone_size: few
cdr3_aa: CASSVGTGGGEQFF
cdr3_nt: TGTGCCAGCAGCGTCGGGACAGGGGGAGGTGAGCAGTTCTTC

j_call: TRBJ2-7
v_call: TRBV5-1
d_call: NA
clone_size: few
cdr3_aa: CASSLRIEGGEQYF
cdr3_nt: TGCGCCAGCAGCCTCCGGATTGAGGGGGGCGAGCAGTACTTC

j_call: TRBJ2-3
v_call: TRBV5-1
d_call: TRBD2
clone_size: NA
cdr3_aa: CASSRTSGGTDTQYF
cdr3_nt: TGCGCCAGCAGCAGGACTAGCGGGGGCACAGATACGCAGTATTTT

j_call: TRBJ1-4
v_call: TRBV25-1
d_call: TRBD1
clone_size: NA
cdr3_aa: CASSEYNRGGKLFF
cdr3_nt: TGTGCCAGCAGTGAATATAACAGGGGTGGAAAACTGTTTTTT

j_call: TRBJ1-2
v_call: TRBV5-4
d_call: TRBD1
clone_size: NA
cdr3_aa: CASSHDRGALYGYTF
cdr3_nt: TGTGCCAGCAGTCACGACAGGGGGGCCCTCTATGGCTACACCTTC

j_call: TRBJ1-6
v_call: TRBV6-5
d_call: TRBD1
clone_size: NA
cdr3_aa: CASSRGQGGSPLHF
cdr3_nt: TGTGCCAGCAGCCGAGGACAGGGCGGGTCACCCCTCCACTTT

j_call: TRBJ2-3
v_call: TRBV27
d_call: NA
clone_size: NA
cdr3_aa: CASSLGSGPQGTDTQYF
cdr3_nt: TGTGCCAGCAGTTTGGGTAGCGGCCCCCAGGGCACAGATACGCAGTATTTT

j_call: TRBJ2-5
v_call: TRBV18
d_call: NA
clone_size: NA
cdr3_aa: CASSPTQETQYF
cdr3_nt: TGTGCCAGCTCACCTACCCAAGAGACCCAGTACTTC

j_call: TRBJ2-7
v_call: TRBV7-2
d_call: TRBD2
clone_size: NA
cdr3_aa: CASSLVVPSGISYEQYF
cdr3_nt: TGTGCCAGCAGCTTAGTAGTCCCTAGCGGGATCTCCTACGAGCAGTACTTC

j_call: TRBJ2-2
v_call: TRBV5-1
d_call: NA
clone_size: NA
cdr3_aa: CASSLTLVGPNTGELFF
cdr3_nt: TGCGCCAGCAGCTTGACGTTGGTGGGTCCGAACACCGGGGAGCTGTTTTTT

j_call: TRBJ2-5
v_call: TRBV25-1
d_call: TRBD1
clone_size: NA
cdr3_aa: CASSELRGTGEETQYF
cdr3_nt: TGTGCCAGCAGTGAACTCCGAGGGACAGGGGAAGAGACCCAGTACTTC

j_call: TRBJ2-2
v_call: TRBV5-6
d_call: TRBD1
clone_size: NA
cdr3_aa: CASSLLGQGVAGELFF
cdr3_nt: TGTGCCAGCAGCTTGTTGGGACAGGGTGTCGCCGGGGAGCTGTTTTTT

j_call: TRBJ1-2
v_call: TRBV29-1
d_call: NA
clone_size: NA
cdr3_aa: CSVEPTAYGYTF
cdr3_nt: TGCAGCGTCGAACCGACAGCTTACGGCTACACCTTC

j_call: TRBJ1-6
v_call: TRBV4-1
d_call: TRBD1
clone_size: NA
cdr3_aa: CASSPDRTSPLHF
cdr3_nt: TGCGCCAGCAGCCCGGACAGGACTTCACCCCTCCACTTT

j_call: TRBJ1-5
v_call: TRBV25-1
d_call: TRBD1
clone_size: NA
cdr3_aa: CASSGGTGSNQPQHF
cdr3_nt: TGTGCCAGCAGTGGGGGGACAGGGTCCAATCAGCCCCAGCATTTT

j_call: TRBJ2-1
v_call: TRBV7-9
d_call: NA
clone_size: NA
cdr3_aa: CASSFRRGSYNEQFF
cdr3_nt: TGTGCCAGCAGCTTTCGACGGGGCTCCTACAATGAGCAGTTCTTC

j_call: TRBJ2-3
v_call: TRBV7-2
d_call: TRBD2
clone_size: NA
cdr3_aa: CASSSNLAGSTDTQYF
cdr3_nt: TGTGCCAGCAGCTCAAATCTAGCGGGTAGCACAGATACGCAGTATTTT

j_call: TRBJ2-7
v_call: TRBV2
d_call: NA
clone_size: NA
cdr3_aa: CASSEARGRSYEQYF
cdr3_nt: TGTGCCAGCAGTGAGGCCAGGGGACGATCCTACGAGCAGTACTTC

j_call: TRBJ2-1
v_call: TRBV9
d_call: NA
clone_size: NA
cdr3_aa: CASSVDSYNEQFF
cdr3_nt: TGTGCCAGCAGCGTAGACTCCTACAATGAGCAGTTCTTC

j_call: TRBJ2-3
v_call: TRBV5-5
d_call: TRBD1
clone_size: NA
cdr3_aa: CASSGTGNTDTQYF
cdr3_nt: TGTGCCAGCAGCGGGACAGGGAACACAGATACGCAGTATTTT

j_call: TRBJ1-5
v_call: TRBV2
d_call: NA
clone_size: few
cdr3_aa: CASSSRQDSNQPQHF
cdr3_nt: TGTGCCAGCAGTTCGAGACAGGATAGCAATCAGCCCCAGCATTTT

j_call: TRBJ2-5
v_call: TRBV7-9
d_call: NA
clone_size: few
cdr3_aa: CASSLDGRGTQYF
cdr3_nt: TGTGCCAGCAGCTTAGACGGAAGGGGGACCCAGTACTTC

j_call: TRBJ2-1
v_call: TRBV25-1
d_call: TRBD2
clone_size: NA
cdr3_aa: CASRVAGEPYNEQFF
cdr3_nt: TGTGCCAGCAGGGTGGCGGGAGAACCCTACAATGAGCAGTTCTTC

j_call: TRBJ1-1
v_call: TRBV18
d_call: TRBD1
clone_size: NA
cdr3_aa: CASSPNTGGTEAFF
cdr3_nt: TGTGCCAGCTCACCAAACACAGGGGGAACCGAAGCTTTCTTT

j_call: TRBJ2-3
v_call: TRBV28
d_call: TRBD1
clone_size: NA
cdr3_aa: CASSPGTGESTDTQYF
cdr3_nt: TGTGCCAGCAGTCCAGGGACAGGGGAAAGCACAGATACGCAGTATTTT

j_call: TRBJ1-2
v_call: TRBV18
d_call: TRBD1
clone_size: NA
cdr3_aa: CASSPGTGDEGYTF
cdr3_nt: TGTGCCAGCTCACCAGGGACAGGGGACGAAGGCTACACCTTC

j_call: TRBJ2-2
v_call: TRBV7-8
d_call: TRBD1
clone_size: NA
cdr3_aa: CASSPQGVGELFF
cdr3_nt: TGTGCCAGCAGCCCGCAGGGGGTCGGGGAGCTGTTTTTT

j_call: TRBJ2-7
v_call: TRBV7-6
d_call: TRBD2
clone_size: NA
cdr3_aa: CASSPVGGQGSYEQYF
cdr3_nt: TGTGCCAGCAGCCCAGTGGGAGGGCAGGGCTCCTACGAGCAGTACTTC

j_call: TRBJ2-3
v_call: TRBV10-3
d_call: NA
clone_size: many
cdr3_aa: CAISAPRTDTQYF
cdr3_nt: TGTGCCATCAGTGCTCCTCGCACAGATACGCAGTATTTT

j_call: TRBJ1-6
v_call: TRBV4-3
d_call: TRBD1
clone_size: NA
cdr3_aa: CASSQELTGDNSPLHF
cdr3_nt: TGCGCCAGCAGCCAAGAATTAACAGGGGATAATTCACCCCTCCACTTT

j_call: TRBJ1-2
v_call: TRBV7-2
d_call: NA
clone_size: NA
cdr3_aa: CASNRGGRSYGYTF
cdr3_nt: TGTGCCAGCAACCGGGGAGGGAGGTCCTATGGCTACACCTTC

j_call: TRBJ2-3
v_call: TRBV15
d_call: TRBD2
clone_size: NA
cdr3_aa: CATSRALAGGTDTQYF
cdr3_nt: TGTGCCACCAGCAGGGCCCTAGCGGGGGGAACAGATACGCAGTATTTT

j_call: TRBJ2-7
v_call: TRBV7-2
d_call: TRBD2
clone_size: NA
cdr3_aa: CASSQLTGTSASYEQYF
cdr3_nt: TGTGCCAGCAGCCAGCTGACCGGGACTAGCGCATCCTACGAGCAGTACTTC

j_call: TRBJ2-1
v_call: TRBV10-3
d_call: NA
clone_size: medium-sized
cdr3_aa: CASIPGPSHEQFF
cdr3_nt: TGTGCCTCCATTCCGGGCCCCTCGCATGAGCAGTTCTTC

j_call: TRBJ2-5
v_call: TRBV5-4
d_call: NA
clone_size: once
cdr3_aa: CASSPDTAQETQYF
cdr3_nt: TGTGCCAGCAGCCCTGACACCGCCCAAGAGACCCAGTACTTC

j_call: TRBJ1-4
v_call: TRBV7-2
d_call: NA
clone_size: NA
cdr3_aa: CASSLARETNEKLFF
cdr3_nt: TGTGCCAGCAGCTTAGCGCGGGAGACTAATGAAAAACTGTTTTTT

j_call: TRBJ2-3
v_call: TRBV7-2
d_call: TRBD2
clone_size: NA
cdr3_aa: CASKRKRGVGTDTQYF
cdr3_nt: TGTGCCAGCAAAAGGAAGCGGGGGGTCGGCACAGATACGCAGTATTTT

j_call: TRBJ2-7
v_call: TRBV27
d_call: NA
clone_size: NA
cdr3_aa: CASKRGGAYEQYF
cdr3_nt: TGTGCCAGCAAAAGGGGGGGCGCCTACGAGCAGTACTTC

j_call: TRBJ1-5
v_call: TRBV15
d_call: NA
clone_size: NA
cdr3_aa: CATSSVNSNQPQHF
cdr3_nt: TGTGCCACCAGCTCAGTGAATAGCAATCAGCCCCAGCATTTT

j_call: TRBJ2-1
v_call: TRBV18
d_call: NA
clone_size: NA
cdr3_aa: CASSPWEERTDEQFF
cdr3_nt: TGTGCCAGCTCACCGTGGGAGGAGCGCACCGATGAGCAGTTCTTC

j_call: TRBJ2-7
v_call: TRBV6-1
d_call: NA
clone_size: NA
cdr3_aa: CASSAQSPRYF
cdr3_nt: TGTGCCAGCAGTGCACAGTCCCCGCGGTACTTC

j_call: TRBJ2-3
v_call: TRBV4-3
d_call: TRBD1
clone_size: NA
cdr3_aa: CAATRDRVTDTQYF
cdr3_nt: TGCGCCGCCACCCGGGACAGGGTCACAGATACGCAGTATTTT

j_call: TRBJ2-5
v_call: TRBV5-1
d_call: NA
clone_size: NA
cdr3_aa: CASSLDAGETQYF
cdr3_nt: TGCGCCAGCAGCTTGGATGCGGGAGAGACCCAGTACTTC

j_call: TRBJ2-1
v_call: TRBV29-1
d_call: NA
clone_size: NA
cdr3_aa: CSALSMTYNEQFF
cdr3_nt: TGCAGCGCGCTATCCATGACTTACAATGAGCAGTTCTTC

j_call: TRBJ1-4
v_call: TRBV29-1
d_call: NA
clone_size: NA
cdr3_aa: CSSSQGQGEKLFF
cdr3_nt: TGCAGCTCCTCTCAGGGGCAGGGGGAAAAACTGTTTTTT